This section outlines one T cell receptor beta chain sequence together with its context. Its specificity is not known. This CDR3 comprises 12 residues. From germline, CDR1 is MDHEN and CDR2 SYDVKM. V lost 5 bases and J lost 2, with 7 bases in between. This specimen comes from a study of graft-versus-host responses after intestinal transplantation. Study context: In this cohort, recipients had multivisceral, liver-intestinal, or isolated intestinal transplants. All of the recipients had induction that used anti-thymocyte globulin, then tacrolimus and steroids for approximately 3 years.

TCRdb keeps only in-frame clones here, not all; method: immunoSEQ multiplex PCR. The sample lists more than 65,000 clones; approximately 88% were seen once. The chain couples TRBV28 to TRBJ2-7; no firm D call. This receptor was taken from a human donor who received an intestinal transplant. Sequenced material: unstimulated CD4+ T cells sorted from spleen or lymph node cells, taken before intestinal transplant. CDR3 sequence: CASSPFPYEQYF. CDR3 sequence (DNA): TGTGCCAGCAGTCCCTTCCCCTACGAGCAGTACTTC.